The rows below give T cell receptor beta chains drawn from one sample of a study of CD8 T cells in Susac syndrome. TCRdb reprocessed the immunoSEQ multiplex PCR reads via MiXCR and lists one record per CDR3 protein. The table shows about 190,000 distinct CDR3 sequences, with approximately 93% occurring only once. What was sequenced was CD4+ T cells from PBMCs. Receptors were obtained from a human donor in good health. The conserved cysteine and the conserved F or W are not part of the CDR3 here.

v_gene: TRBV15; j_gene: TRBJ1-2; CDR3aa: ATSRGRVGLDGYT
v_gene: TRBV7-3; j_gene: TRBJ2-2; CDR3aa: ASSFPPIRSGHTGELF
v_gene: TRBV6-4; j_gene: TRBJ1-5; CDR3aa: ARIPGQGFEQPQH
v_gene: TRBV6-2/TRBV6-3; j_gene: TRBJ2-1; CDR3aa: ASSYMPSGVYNEQF
v_gene: TRBV18; j_gene: TRBJ2-7; CDR3aa: ASSRGGGWEQY
v_gene: TRBV3-1; j_gene: TRBJ1-1; CDR3aa: ASSPKEIHRKRNTEAF
v_gene: TRBV9; j_gene: TRBJ1-3; CDR3aa: ASSAGGVSGNTIY
v_gene: TRBV27; j_gene: TRBJ2-1; CDR3aa: ASSSGTGKYNEQF
v_gene: TRBV9; j_gene: TRBJ1-3; CDR3aa: ASSVDGPRTSGNTIY
v_gene: TRBV2; j_gene: TRBJ1-1; CDR3aa: ASRGGAMNTEAF
v_gene: TRBV28; j_gene: TRBJ2-4; CDR3aa: ASSFLGGAKNIQY
v_gene: TRBV7-9; j_gene: TRBJ1-3; CDR3aa: ASSRRGGFTANTIY
v_gene: TRBV20-1; j_gene: TRBJ1-5; CDR3aa: SAIQSVNQPQH
v_gene: TRBV2; j_gene: TRBJ2-3; CDR3aa: ASSDRGQFRTDTQY
v_gene: TRBV13; j_gene: TRBJ2-1; CDR3aa: ASSYDRNNEQF
v_gene: TRBV13; j_gene: TRBJ1-2; CDR3aa: ASSLDYGQGPLTLYGYT
v_gene: TRBV4-1; j_gene: TRBJ2-6; CDR3aa: ASSPLAGGITGANVLT